A selection of T cell receptor beta chains follows, all from one sample in a study of CD8+CD57+ T cells in acquired aplastic anemia. Using its own MiXCR run on the reads, TCRdb lists one record per CDR3 protein. The sample lists 15,000 to 20,000 distinct CDR3 sequences, less than 45% seen once, with 80% to 90% in the top ten. Sequenced sample: CD8+CD57+ T cells sorted from PBMCs. The receptors derive from a human donor with aplastic anemia. Each CDR3 is given with its conserved first and last residue. D genes are given only for firm matches. Some rows have no size entry. The others give once, few or many, or a class for an expanded clone.

D	J	V	size	DNA	CDR3
NA	TRBJ2-3	TRBV5-1	NA	TGCGCCAGCAGGCGGGGCAGGGAGACATCTCTCACAGATACGCAGTATTTT	CASRRGRETSLTDTQYF
NA	TRBJ2-3	TRBV6-1	NA	TGTGCCAGCAGGATTCTGGGTGGCGGGGGCACAGATACGCAGTATTTT	CASRILGGGGTDTQYF
TRBD1	TRBJ2-7	TRBV15	NA	TGTGCCACCAGCAGCCAAGACAGGGGTTACGAGCAGTACTTC	CATSSQDRGYEQYF
TRBD1	TRBJ2-1	TRBV15	NA	TGTGCCACCAGCAGACCATTTCCGGGACAGGGATACAATGAGCAGTTCTTC	CATSRPFPGQGYNEQFF
NA	TRBJ2-1	TRBV19	many	TGTGCCAGTAGTATAGGGCTCGGCATGGATGAGCAGTTCTTC	CASSIGLGMDEQFF
TRBD1	TRBJ1-1	TRBV15	few	TGTGCCACCAGCAGACCTGACAGGGGGCTATTTACTGAAGCTTTCTTT	CATSRPDRGLFTEAFF
NA	TRBJ2-3	TRBV7-2	few	TGTGCCAGCAGCTTAGGTGACTCCTCCTATACGCAGTATTTT	CASSLGDSSYTQYF
NA	TRBJ1-5	TRBV10-3	few	TGTGCCATCAGTGCCGGAGGTAGCAATCAGCCCCAGCATTTT	CAISAGGSNQPQHF
TRBD1	TRBJ1-1	TRBV15	NA	TGTGCCACCAGCAGTGATTACAGGGGGATCACTGAAGCTTTCTTT	CATSSDYRGITEAFF
NA	TRBJ2-5	TRBV10-3	NA	TGTGCCATCAGTAACCCCCAGGGGGGGCAAGAGACCCAGTACTTC	CAISNPQGGQETQYF
NA	TRBJ1-2	TRBV4-1	many	TGCGCCAGCAGCCAAGATCGTCAGGATAACTATGGCTACACCTTC	CASSQDRQDNYGYTF
NA	TRBJ1-2	TRBV4-1	few	TGCGCCAGCAGCTCCGGGAACGAGGGCTACACCTTC	CASSSGNEGYTF
TRBD2	TRBJ2-2	TRBV25-1	few	TGTGCCAGCAGTCCGTTGCCTGGAAGCGGGAGTACCGGGGAGCTGTTTTTT	CASSPLPGSGSTGELFF
NA	TRBJ1-2	TRBV7-8	few	TGTGCCAGCAGCTTGGGGGACACTGGCTACACCTTC	CASSLGDTGYTF
NA	TRBJ2-7	TRBV20-1	many	TGCAGTGCTCCTAAGGACAGCTCCTACGAGCAGTACTTC	CSAPKDSSYEQYF
TRBD1	TRBJ1-6	TRBV20-1	NA	TGCAGTGACGTCGGGACAGCCCCGTATAATTCACCCCTCCACTTT	CSDVGTAPYNSPLHF
NA	TRBJ2-7	TRBV15	NA	TGTGCCACCAGCTGGGGGGGGGGCCACGAGCAGTACTTC	CATSWGGGHEQYF
NA	TRBJ1-5	TRBV19	NA	TGTACCAGTGCGACAGGCGACAGCAATCAGCCCCAGCATTTT	CTSATGDSNQPQHF
NA	TRBJ2-7	TRBV20-1	few	TGCAGTGCTCTAGGGGGGGTGGGAGCCTACGAGCAGTACTTC	CSALGGVGAYEQYF
TRBD2	TRBJ2-5	TRBV2	NA	TGTGCCAGCAGTGTGACTAGCGGGAGAGCAGAGACCCAGTACTTC	CASSVTSGRAETQYF
TRBD1	TRBJ2-1	TRBV10-3	NA	TGTGCCATCAGTGTGGGACAGGGGTTGAATGAGCAGTTCTTC	CAISVGQGLNEQFF
NA	TRBJ2-5	TRBV5-1	NA	TGCGCCAGCAGCCCCGGTTACATGGGCAGGGGTATACAAGAGACCCAGTACTTC	CASSPGYMGRGIQETQYF
TRBD1	TRBJ1-1	TRBV10-3	many	TGTGCCATCACGGGGACAGGGGGGACCCTTATCATGAACACTGAAGCTTTCTTT	CAITGTGGTLIMNTEAFF
TRBD1	TRBJ1-1	TRBV4-2	NA	TGTGCCAGCAGGTCAGGGGGCGGCACTGAAGCTTTCTTT	CASRSGGGTEAFF
TRBD1	TRBJ1-3	TRBV15	NA	TGTGCCACCAGCAGCTTGGGATCGGACAGGGCTGGAAACACCATATATTTT	CATSSLGSDRAGNTIYF
NA	TRBJ2-1	TRBV15	NA	TGTGCCACCAGCAGCTTAGGGCTCAATGAGCAGTTCTTC	CATSSLGLNEQFF
NA	TRBJ2-5	TRBV5-1	NA	TGCGCCAGCAGCCCGTCGACAGGCACCCAAGAGACCCAGTACTTC	CASSPSTGTQETQYF
NA	TRBJ1-1	TRBV7-9	NA	TGTGCCAGCAGGGGGAACACTGAAGCTTTCTTT	CASRGNTEAFF
NA	TRBJ2-7	TRBV5-1	many	TGCGCCAGCAGCTTGGACAGGGGGGGTTACGAGCAGTACTTC	CASSLDRGGYEQYF
NA	TRBJ2-5	TRBV11-2	many	TGTGCCAGCAGCTTAGGATGGATGTCGGGGGCTGGGGAGACCCAGTACTTC	CASSLGWMSGAGETQYF
NA	TRBJ2-5	TRBV24-1	few	TGTGCCACCAGTTCATCTAACCGGGACTACCAAGAGACCCAGTACTTC	CATSSSNRDYQETQYF
NA	TRBJ2-3	TRBV7-9	few	TGTGCCAGCAGCTTGGGCGTGGGCACAGATACGCAGTATTTT	CASSLGVGTDTQYF
TRBD1	TRBJ1-3	TRBV4-1	NA	TGCGCCAGCAGCCAAACGGACAGGGTAGGAAACACCATATATTTT	CASSQTDRVGNTIYF
NA	TRBJ2-1	TRBV15	many	TGTGCCACCAGCAGCTCGAGCTCCTACAATGAGCAGTTCTTC	CATSSSSSYNEQFF
NA	TRBJ2-2	TRBV12-3/TRBV12-4	NA	TGTGCCAGCAGTCCCCGGCAGAACACCGGGGAGCTGTTTTTT	CASSPRQNTGELFF
TRBD2	TRBJ2-5	TRBV20-1	once	TGCAGTGCTAGAGATCTAGCGGGACAAGAGACCCAGTACTTC	CSARDLAGQETQYF
NA	TRBJ1-1	TRBV29-1	once	TGCAGCTCCGGGAACCTAGAAGCTTTCTTT	CSSGNLEAFF
TRBD1	TRBJ1-1	TRBV28	few	TGTGCCAGCAGTCCTGCGCTTGGGACAGGGACTATGAACACTGAAGCTTTCTTT	CASSPALGTGTMNTEAFF
NA	TRBJ2-5	TRBV6-5	NA	TGTGCCAGCAGTTACTGGAAATACTTC	CASSYWKYF
TRBD2	TRBJ2-5	TRBV2	few	TGTGCCAGCAGTGACCCAAAGCGGGGGGGCGTGGAGACCCAGTACTTC	CASSDPKRGGVETQYF
NA	TRBJ1-5	TRBV4-1	NA	TGCGCCAGCAGCCAAGGGCCGTTAGTAAGCAATCAGCCCCAGCATTTT	CASSQGPLVSNQPQHF
NA	TRBJ2-1	TRBV19	few	TGTGCCAGTAGTATGATGGTCAACAATGAGCAGTTCTTC	CASSMMVNNEQFF
TRBD1	TRBJ1-6	TRBV20-1	NA	TGCAGTGCTAGGGACGGGGACAGGGCGGTATCACCCCTCCACTTT	CSARDGDRAVSPLHF
NA	TRBJ2-7	TRBV12-5	many	TGTGCTAGTGGTTTATGGCAGTTCAGCTCCTACGAGCAGTACTTC	CASGLWQFSSYEQYF
TRBD1	TRBJ2-3	TRBV5-1	NA	TGCGCCAGCAGCTGGCGACAGGGCGCGCAGTATTTT	CASSWRQGAQYF
NA	TRBJ1-6	TRBV12-5	many	TGTGCTAGTGGTTTCGCGCAATCCTATAATTCACCCCTCCACTTT	CASGFAQSYNSPLHF
NA	TRBJ1-2	TRBV10-2	NA	TGCGCCAGCTCCAAGGGACAAGTTGACTATGGCTACACCTTC	CASSKGQVDYGYTF
NA	TRBJ2-7	TRBV7-8	many	TGTGCCAGCAGCTTAGTCTGGGGTCCCTCCTACGAGCAGTACTTC	CASSLVWGPSYEQYF
TRBD1	TRBJ1-4	TRBV10-1	NA	TGCGCCAGCAGCGCAGAGACAGGGGGCTATGAAAAACTGTTTTTT	CASSAETGGYEKLFF
TRBD1	TRBJ1-2	TRBV13	few	TGTGCCAGCAGCCCCCGATGGGGACAGGGATATAGATACACCTTC	CASSPRWGQGYRYTF
NA	TRBJ2-7	TRBV10-3	many	TGTGCCATCAGGGACAGCACCTACGAGCAGTACTTC	CAIRDSTYEQYF
NA	TRBJ2-5	TRBV14	NA	TGTGCCAGCAGCCAAGTTCGACAGGGAGGCGAAGAGACCCAGTGCTTC	CASSQVRQGGEETQCF
NA	TRBJ1-5	TRBV19	few	TGTGCCAGTAGTAGAGGGGACGGTGGGGGTGGTCAGCCCCAGCATTTT	CASSRGDGGGGQPQHF